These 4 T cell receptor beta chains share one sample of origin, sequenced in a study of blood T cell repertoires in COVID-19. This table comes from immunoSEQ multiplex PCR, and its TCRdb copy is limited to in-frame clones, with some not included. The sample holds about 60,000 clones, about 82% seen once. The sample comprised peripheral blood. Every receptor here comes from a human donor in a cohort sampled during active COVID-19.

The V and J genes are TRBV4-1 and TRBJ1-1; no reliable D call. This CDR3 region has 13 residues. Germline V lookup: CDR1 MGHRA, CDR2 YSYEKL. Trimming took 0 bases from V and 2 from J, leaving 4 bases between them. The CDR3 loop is CASSQDTNTEAFF. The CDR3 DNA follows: TGCGCCAGCAGCCAAGACACAAACACTGAAGCTTTCTTT.

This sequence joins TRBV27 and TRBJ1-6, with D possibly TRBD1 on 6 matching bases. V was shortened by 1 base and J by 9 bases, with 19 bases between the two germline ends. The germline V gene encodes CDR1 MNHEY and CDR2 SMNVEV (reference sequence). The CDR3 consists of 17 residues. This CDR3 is CASSLFSRAGASSPLHF. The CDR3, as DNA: TGTGCCAGCAGTTTATTTAGCCGGGCAGGGGCTAGTTCACCCCTCCACTTT.

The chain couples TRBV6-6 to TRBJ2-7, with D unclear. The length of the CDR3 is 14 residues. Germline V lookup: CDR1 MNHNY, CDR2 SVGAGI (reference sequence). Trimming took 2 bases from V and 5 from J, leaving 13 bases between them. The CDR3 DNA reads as TGTGCCAGCAGTTACGTCCTAGGCCGGGACGAGCAGTACTTC. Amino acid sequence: CASSYVLGRDEQYF.

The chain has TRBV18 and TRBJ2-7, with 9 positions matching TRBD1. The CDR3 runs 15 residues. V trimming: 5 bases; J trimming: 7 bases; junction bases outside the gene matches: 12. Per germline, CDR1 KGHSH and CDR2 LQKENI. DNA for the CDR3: TGTGCCAGCTCATCCCCGGGACAGGGATCTTGGGAGCAGTACTTC. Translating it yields CASSSPGQGSWEQYF.